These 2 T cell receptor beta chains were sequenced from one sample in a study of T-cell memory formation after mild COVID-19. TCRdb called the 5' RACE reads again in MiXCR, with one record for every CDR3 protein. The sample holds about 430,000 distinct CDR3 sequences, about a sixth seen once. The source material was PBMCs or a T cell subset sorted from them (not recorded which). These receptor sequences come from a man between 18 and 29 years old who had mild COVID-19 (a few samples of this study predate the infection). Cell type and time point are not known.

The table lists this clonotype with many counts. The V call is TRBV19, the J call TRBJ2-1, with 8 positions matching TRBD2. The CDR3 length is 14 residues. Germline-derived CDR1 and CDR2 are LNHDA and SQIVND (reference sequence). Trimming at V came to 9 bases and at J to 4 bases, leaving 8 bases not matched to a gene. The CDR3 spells CASSIGGAYNEQFF. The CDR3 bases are TGTGCCAGCAGCATCGGGGGGGCGTACAATGAGCAGTTCTTC. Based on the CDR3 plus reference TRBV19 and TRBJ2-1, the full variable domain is DGGITQSPKYLFRKEGQNVTLSCEQNLNHDAMYWYRQDPGQGLRLIYYSQIVNDFQKGDIAEGYSVSREKKESFPLTVTSAQKNPTAFYLCASSIGGAYNEQFFGPGTRLTVL.

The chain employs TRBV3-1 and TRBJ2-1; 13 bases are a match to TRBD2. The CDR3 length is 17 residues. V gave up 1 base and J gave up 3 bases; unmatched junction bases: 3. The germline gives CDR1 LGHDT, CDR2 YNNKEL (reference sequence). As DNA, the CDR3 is TGTGCCAGCAGCCAAGGTCGGACTAGCGGGAGCTACAATGAGCAGTTCTTC. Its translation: CASSQGRTSGSYNEQFF.